A single sample is the source of the 7 T cell receptor beta chains below, sequenced in a study of CD8+CD57+ T cells in acquired aplastic anemia. Researchers used genomic DNA as the template to profile TCR beta VDJ and CDR3. TCRdb reprocessed the reads via MiXCR and lists one record per CDR3 protein. The table lists over 150,000 distinct CDR3 sequences, roughly 48% of them singletons, with roughly 2.8% in the top ten. Patients who underwent sequencing had shown CD8+CD57+ cell expansion by flow cytometry. Sequenced input: sorted CD4+, CD8+, or CD8+CD57+ T cells (not recorded which) from PBMCs. The receptors were gathered from a human donor with aplastic anemia.

The chain combines TRBV20-1 with TRBJ1-4; a weak D match, TRBD1 (5 bases). CDR1 DFQATT and CDR2 SNEGSKA come from the germline V gene (reference sequence). V was pared by 5 bases and J by 13 bases, with 20 bases between. This CDR3 spans 13 amino acids. The CDR3 DNA reads TGCAGTGCTGGTCGGCAGGACAAAGGGAGACTGTTTTTT. Its protein product is CSAGRQDKGRLFF.

The chain recombines TRBV7-2 with TRBJ2-3; 8 bases line up with TRBD2. The CDR3 is made up of 12 amino acids. Trimming at V came to 9 bases and at J to 6 bases, leaving 5 bases not matched to a gene. CDR1 SGHTA and CDR2 FQGNSA come from the germline V gene. The CDR3 DNA sequence: TGTGCCAGTAGTATAGCGGGGGATACGCAGTATTTT. It yields the protein CASSIAGDTQYF. The variable domain in full, with the rest retrieved from reference TRBV7-2 and TRBJ2-3, is GAGVSQSPSNKVTEKGKDVELRCDPISGHTALYWYRQSLGQGLEFLIYFQGNSAPDKSGLPSDRFSAERTGGSVSTLTIQRTQQEDSAVYLCASSIAGDTQYFGPGTRLTVL.

The chain links TRBV10-2 to TRBJ2-5; the D gene is possibly TRBD2 (5 bases). Trimming stripped 6 bases from V and 11 bases from J, with 16 bases between. Germline V gene sequence: CDR1 WSHSY, CDR2 SAAADI. The CDR3 loop spans 12 amino acids. CDR3 DNA: TGCGCCAGCAGCGGCCCGGGGTTTGAGCAGTACTTC. This sequence encodes CASSGPGFEQYF.

As concerns this clonotype: Since no conserved phenylalanine or tryptophan closes the CDR3, a read error is the likely cause. V and J are TRBV15 and TRBJ2-1; 10 positions agree with TRBD2. There are 17 residues in the CDR3. CDR1 and CDR2 (germline): LNHNV, YYDKDF (reference sequence). Germline trimming cut 0 bases from V and 6 bases from J; bases unmatched to any gene: 8. CDR3 sequence: CATSRDRASGSFNEQFS. The DNA for the CDR3 is TGTGCCACCAGCAGAGATCGTGCTAGCGGGAGCTTCAATGAGCAGTTCTCC.

V usage is TRBV2 and J usage is TRBJ2-5; the D is unclear. The V end was cut by 6 bases, the J end by 9 bases, with 8 bases between. The CDR3 runs to 10 residues. Germline loops: CDR1 SNHLY, CDR2 FYNNEI. The CDR3 DNA reads as TGTGCCAGCAGCAACACGGCCCAGTACTTC. Protein product: CASSNTAQYF.

There are many counts of this clonotype. The gene calls are TRBV19 and TRBJ2-2; D not resolved. V dropped 5 bases and J dropped 5 bases, with 18 bases sitting between them. This CDR3 region has 16 residues. Looked up from germline, CDR1 is LNHDA and CDR2 is SQIVND (reference sequence). In DNA, the CDR3 is TGTGCCAGTAGTCCGTGGACGGCGATTCCTACCGGGGAGCTGTTTTTT. It yields the protein CASSPWTAIPTGELFF.

The sample holds a few counts of this clonotype. V gene TRBV25-1 combines with J gene TRBJ1-1, with D possibly TRBD1 on 5 matching bases. V lost 6 bases and J lost 0, with 14 bases in between. Looked up from germline, CDR1 is MGHDK and CDR2 is SYGVNS. This CDR3 region has 15 residues. The CDR3 is CASSPRGAMNTEAFF. CDR3 DNA: TGTGCCAGCAGCCCTAGAGGGGCCATGAACACTGAAGCTTTCTTT.